The entry below describes one TCR beta chain. Its matching antigen is unknown. PCR used 60 Vbeta primers and 13 Jbeta primers. Profiling relied on immunoSEQ multiplex PCR, and the TCRdb table lists in-frame clones only, not all of them. Altogether 140,000 or so clones are present, 61% being singletons, with the ten largest covering around 1.9%. The sample originates from a study of cytomegalovirus exposure and HLA in healthy donors. Study outcomes and limitations: By a later analysis, the bulk of CMV-associated TCR beta chains appeared HLA-restricted.

This CDR3 is 15 amino acids long. The V gene's germline CDR1 is SGHTA and CDR2 FQGNSA. J was trimmed by 5 bases and V by 4 bases; bases with no gene match: 9. V is TRBV7-2 and J is TRBJ1-1, with TRBD1 identical over 8 bases. Sequences were obtained from PBMCs. The TCR was taken from a male donor in good health and CMV-seronegative. The CDR3 DNA is TGTGCCAGCAGCTCTAGACAGGGGACAGAGACTGAAGCTTTCTTT. As protein: CASSSRQGTETEAFF.